The clone carrying this T cell receptor (beta chain) was picked up many times. Antigen: not known. Germline CDR1 is SGHTS and CDR2 is YDEGEE. The length of the CDR3 is 15 residues. Trimming stripped 3 bases from V and 4 bases from J, with 16 bases between. These data belong to a study of CD8+CD57+ T cells in acquired aplastic anemia. Points from the study as a whole: Between patients and controls, roughly 29 CD8+ CDR3 sequences were found in common.

Genomic DNA constituted the template upon which TCR beta VDJ and CDR3 profiling was performed. TCRdb recomputed calls from the reads with MiXCR, one row per CDR3 protein. The repertoire holds approximately 150,000 distinct CDR3 sequences, with roughly 48% as singletons. Patients selected for sequencing had displayed CD8+CD57+ cell expansion by flow cytometry. Severe acquired aplastic anemia affected all patients. The V call is TRBV5-8, the J call TRBJ1-1; possible D gene TRBD1, 6 bases. The receptor was derived from a human donor with aplastic anemia. Sequences were obtained from sorted CD4+, CD8+, or CD8+CD57+ T cells (not recorded which) from PBMCs. This CDR3 is CASSWGPGKGTEAFF. As DNA, the CDR3 is TGTGCCAGCAGCTGGGGGCCAGGGAAGGGCACTGAAGCTTTCTTT.